The entry that follows covers one T cell receptor (beta chain) sequence. What it binds is not known. TCRdb keeps only in-frame clones here, not all; method: immunoSEQ multiplex PCR. This table holds 200,000 or so clones, 85% to 95% found once. These data belong to a study of T cell responses to AZD1222 COVID-19 vaccine. The CDR3 contains 16 residues. Trimming removed 7 bases from V and 6 bases from J, with 22 bases in between. Per the germline V gene, CDR1 is LNHDA and CDR2 is SQIVND (reference sequence). Overall study findings and caveats: Spike-specific TCR breadth and depth were elevated following two AZD1222 doses. The donor group comprised mostly white British people and more females; the analysis possibly underestimated clonal diversity.

The chain couples TRBV19 to TRBJ1-5; no firm D call. The source is an adult in good health. The sample in question was peripheral blood, obtained on day 0 of AZD1222 vaccination. The CDR3 nucleotides read TGTGCCAGTAACCTCCCGCGAGGGATGGGGAGTCAGCCCCAGCATTTT. Its translation: CASNLPRGMGSQPQHF. The complete variable domain, with remaining parts taken from reference TRBV19 and TRBJ1-5, reads DGGITQSPKYLFRKEGQNVTLSCEQNLNHDAMYWYRQDPGQGLRLIYYSQIVNDFQKGDIAEGYSVSREKKESFPLTVTSAQKNPTAFYLCASNLPRGMGSQPQHFGDGTRLSIL.